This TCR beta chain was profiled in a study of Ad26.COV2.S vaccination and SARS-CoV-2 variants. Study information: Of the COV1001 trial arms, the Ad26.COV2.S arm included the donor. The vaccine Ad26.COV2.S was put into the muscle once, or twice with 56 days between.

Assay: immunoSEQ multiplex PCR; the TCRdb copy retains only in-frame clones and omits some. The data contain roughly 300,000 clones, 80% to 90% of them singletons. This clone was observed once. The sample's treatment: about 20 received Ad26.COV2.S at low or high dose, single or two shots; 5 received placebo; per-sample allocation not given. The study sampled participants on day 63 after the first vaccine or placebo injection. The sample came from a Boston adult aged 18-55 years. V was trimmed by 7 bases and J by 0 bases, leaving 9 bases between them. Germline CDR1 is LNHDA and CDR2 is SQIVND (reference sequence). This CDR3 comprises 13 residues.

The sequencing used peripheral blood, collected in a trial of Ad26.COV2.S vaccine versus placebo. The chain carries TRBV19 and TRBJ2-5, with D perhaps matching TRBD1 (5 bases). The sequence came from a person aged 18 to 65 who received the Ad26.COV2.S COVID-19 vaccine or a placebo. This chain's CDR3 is CASKGQYQETQYF. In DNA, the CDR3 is TGTGCCAGTAAGGGGCAGTACCAAGAGACCCAGTACTTC.